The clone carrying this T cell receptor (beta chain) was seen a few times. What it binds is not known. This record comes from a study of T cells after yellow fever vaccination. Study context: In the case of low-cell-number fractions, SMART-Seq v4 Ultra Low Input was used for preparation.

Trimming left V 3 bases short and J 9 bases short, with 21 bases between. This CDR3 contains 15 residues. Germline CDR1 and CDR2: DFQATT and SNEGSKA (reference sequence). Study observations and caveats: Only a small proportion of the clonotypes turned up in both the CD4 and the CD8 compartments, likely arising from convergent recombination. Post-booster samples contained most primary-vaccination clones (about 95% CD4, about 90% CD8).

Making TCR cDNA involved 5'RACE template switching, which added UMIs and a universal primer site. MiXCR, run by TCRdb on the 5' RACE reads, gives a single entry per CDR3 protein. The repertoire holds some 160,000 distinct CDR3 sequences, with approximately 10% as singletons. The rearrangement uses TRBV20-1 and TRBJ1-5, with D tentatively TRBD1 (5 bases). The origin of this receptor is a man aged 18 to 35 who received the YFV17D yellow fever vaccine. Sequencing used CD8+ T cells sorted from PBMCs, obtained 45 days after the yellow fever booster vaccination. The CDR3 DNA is TGCAGTGCTAGTCAGGGATCGGACGTTGTTTGGCCCCAGCATTTT. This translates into CSASQGSDVVWPQHF.